This TCR beta chain was recorded in a study of blood T cells in healthy people across ages. A remark on this clonotype: Its target is not known. One junction end disagrees with the germline gene, perhaps due to a read error.

Ranging in age from roughly 6 to 90, the donors were healthy Caucasian individuals from Russia. Whole-study findings and limits: Relative to aged donors, long-lived donors carried more naive CD4+ cells and displayed higher diversity. Unknown CMV status may confound age-related changes in expanded clones. Per million T cells, TCR beta diversity dropped roughly linearly as age increased.

It was with a sample-barcoded 5' primer and a J-beta primer mix that a second PCR of roughly 6 to 12 cycles was run. TCRdb recomputed calls from the 5' RACE reads with MiXCR, one row per CDR3 protein. The repertoire holds over a million distinct CDR3 sequences, with approximately 43% as singletons. Germline V gene lookup returns CDR1 MNHEY and CDR2 SVGEGT. This CDR3 has 13 amino acids. The chain recombines TRBV6-2 or TRBV6-3 with TRBJ2-3; D not certain. The TCR sequence derives from a young woman in good health. The specimen was blood. CDR3 DNA sequence: TGTGCCGGCAGTTACTCTAGTGCGGATACGCAGTATTTT. It is translated as CAGSYSSADTQYF.